This TCR beta chain was retrieved from a study of blood T cells in healthy people across ages. General study findings and limits: No one knew whether donors had CMV, which possibly confounded expanded clonotype changes.

Comment on this clonotype: Its antigen is undetermined.

Extracted total RNA amounted to at least 5.5 micrograms for each sample. With a J-beta primer mix and a sample-barcoded 5' primer, a second PCR ran about 7 to 11 cycles. TCRdb reprocessed the 5' RACE reads with MiXCR, giving one entry per CDR3 protein. The sample has about 1.4 million distinct CDR3 sequences; roughly 59% are singletons. The source material was blood. The receptor's source is a young man in good health.

In DNA, the CDR3 is TGTGCCAGCAGCTTAGGGGAGGGGAGCCACAACATTCAGTACTTC. This translates into CASSLGEGSHNIQYF. J is TRBJ2-4 and V is TRBV11-3; 7 bases agree with TRBD2. From germline, CDR1 is SGHNT and CDR2 YENEEA. This CDR3 has 15 residues. With V trimmed by 1 base and J by 7 bases, 7 bases remained unmatched.